The rows below give T cell receptor beta chains drawn from one sample of a study of T cell responses to AZD1222 COVID-19 vaccine. The data were produced by immunoSEQ multiplex PCR, yet TCRdb's version contains in-frame clones alone and is incomplete. The data show around 110,000 clones, roughly nine tenths seen once. Material: peripheral blood, obtained 28 days after the second AZD1222 dose. These receptors originate from an adult who received the AZD1222 COVID-19 vaccine. The CDR3 runs from the conserved cysteine through the conserved F or W. Fields, in order: J gene, D gene, V gene, CDR3 length, clone size, CDR3 DNA, CDR3 protein. The D gene is left open where the match is weak. Expanded clones are given a class, and other clones once, few, many or no size at all.

TRBJ1-1,.,TRBV18,14,.,TGTGCCAGCTCACAGATAGGGGTGAACACTGAAGCTTTCTTT,CASSQIGVNTEAFF
TRBJ2-1,.,TRBV5-8,16,.,TGTGCCAGCAGCCCCGTCAGTGTCGTCTTGGGTAATGAGCAGTTCTTC,CASSPVSVVLGNEQFF
TRBJ2-2,.,TRBV3-1/TRBV3-2,18,.,TGTGCCAGCAGCCAAGGTCTAGCAAGGTTAGCAGGCACCGGGGAGCTGTTTTTT,CASSQGLARLAGTGELFF
TRBJ2-3,TRBD1,TRBV6-5,14,.,TGTGCCAGCAGTCGTGGACAGGGGGCAGATACGCAGTATTTT,CASSRGQGADTQYF
TRBJ2-1,TRBD2,TRBV28,15,once,TGTGCCAGCAGCATCCTAGCGGGAGACTACAATGAGCAGTTCTTC,CASSILAGDYNEQFF
TRBJ1-1,TRBD1,TRBV27,14,.,TGTGCCAGCAGTTCCGCAGGGGGGAACACTGAAGCTTTCTTT,CASSSAGGNTEAFF
TRBJ2-1,.,TRBV6-6,14,.,TGTGCCAGCAACTACGATAGCTCCTACAATGAGCAGTTCTTC,CASNYDSSYNEQFF
TRBJ2-5,TRBD2,TRBV7-3,15,.,TGTGCCAGCTCCCCGACGGGCGGGAGAGGTGAGACCCAGTACTTC,CASSPTGGRGETQYF
TRBJ1-1,.,TRBV3-1/TRBV3-2,13,.,TGTGCCAGCAGCCAAATAGGAGGGACTGAAGCTTTCTTT,CASSQIGGTEAFF
TRBJ2-1,.,TRBV6-5,14,.,TGTGCCAGCGTCGGGACAATGGGATACGATGAGCAGTTCTTC,CASVGTMGYDEQFF
TRBJ2-5,TRBD2,TRBV4-2,17,.,TGTGCCAGCAGAACCGGACTAGCGGGAGGGCCGGGGGAGACCCAGTACTTC,CASRTGLAGGPGETQYF
TRBJ1-2,TRBD1,TRBV5-4,15,.,TGTGCCAGCAGCTTGGCCAAGACAGGGGGATATGGCTACACCTTC,CASSLAKTGGYGYTF
TRBJ2-7,.,TRBV19,14,.,TGTGCCAGTAGTATGCAGGGGGGAACCTACGAGCAGTACTTC,CASSMQGGTYEQYF
TRBJ2-7,.,TRBV2,13,.,TGTGCCAGCCGGCTAGCGCAGTCCTACGAGCAGTACTTC,CASRLAQSYEQYF
TRBJ1-4,TRBD1,TRBV28,14,.,TGTGCCAGCACTTTAGGGGGCGCGGGAGAAAAACTGTTTTTT,CASTLGGAGEKLFF
TRBJ2-5,TRBD2,TRBV3-1/TRBV3-2,16,.,TGTGCCAGCAGCCAAGATCCCGGACTAGCTGGGGAGACCCAGTACTTC,CASSQDPGLAGETQYF
TRBJ1-5,.,TRBV5-1,16,.,TGCGCCAGCAGCTTTACAGAGGGCTATAGCAATCAGCCCCAGCATTTT,CASSFTEGYSNQPQHF
TRBJ1-3,.,TRBV2,16,.,TGTGCCAGCAGTGAAGGACAGCTCATCTCTGGAAACACCATATATTTT,CASSEGQLISGNTIYF
TRBJ2-1,TRBD2,TRBV18,15,.,TGTGCCAGCTCACCCTCTAGCGGACTAGACAATGAGCAGTTCTTC,CASSPSSGLDNEQFF
TRBJ2-5,.,TRBV19,17,.,TGTGCCAGTAGTATTCGTATCCGGACCTGGAAGCGCGAGACCCAGTACTTC,CASSIRIRTWKRETQYF
TRBJ1-1,.,TRBV5-1,14,.,TGCGCCAGCAGCTTACAGGGAGATACGACTGAAGCTTTCTTT,CASSLQGDTTEAFF
TRBJ1-2,TRBD1,TRBV7-2,14,.,TGTGCCAGCAGCACGGGACAGGCCCCTAGTGGCTACACCTTC,CASSTGQAPSGYTF
TRBJ1-2,TRBD1,TRBV5-6,13,.,TGTGCCAGCAGCCCGGGACAGCTCTATGGCTACACCTTC,CASSPGQLYGYTF
TRBJ2-3,.,TRBV3-1/TRBV3-2,16,.,TGTGCCAGCAGCCACTCCCGGGGCGTAAAGCCAGATACGCAGTATTTT,CASSHSRGVKPDTQYF
TRBJ2-1,.,TRBV7-9,14,.,TGTGCCAGCAGCTTTCTGGGTGATGGCAATGAGCAGTTCTTC,CASSFLGDGNEQFF
TRBJ2-7,TRBD1,TRBV15,15,.,TGTGCCACCAGCAGAGATTCTGGGGACAGGGGGCGTCGCCTCTTC,CATSRDSGDRGRRLF